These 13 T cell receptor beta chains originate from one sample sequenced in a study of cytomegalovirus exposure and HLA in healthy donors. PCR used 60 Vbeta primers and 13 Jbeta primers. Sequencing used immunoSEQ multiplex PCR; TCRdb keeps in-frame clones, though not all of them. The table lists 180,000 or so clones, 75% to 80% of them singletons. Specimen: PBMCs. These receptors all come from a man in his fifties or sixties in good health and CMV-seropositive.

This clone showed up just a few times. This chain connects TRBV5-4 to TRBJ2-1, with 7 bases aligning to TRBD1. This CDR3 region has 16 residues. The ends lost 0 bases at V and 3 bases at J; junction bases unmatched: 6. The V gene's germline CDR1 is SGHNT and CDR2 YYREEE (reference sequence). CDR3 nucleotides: TGTGCCAGCAGCTTGGACTGGGACAGAGACTACAATGAGCAGTTCTTC. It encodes CASSLDWDRDYNEQFF.

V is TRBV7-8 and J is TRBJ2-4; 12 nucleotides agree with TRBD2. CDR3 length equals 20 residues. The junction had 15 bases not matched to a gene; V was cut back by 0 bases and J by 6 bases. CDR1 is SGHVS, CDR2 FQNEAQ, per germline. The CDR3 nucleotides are TGTGCCAGCAGCTTAGCGCTCTTTCGGCTAGCGGGGGGGGATTTAAACATTCAGTACTTC. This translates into CASSLALFRLAGGDLNIQYF.

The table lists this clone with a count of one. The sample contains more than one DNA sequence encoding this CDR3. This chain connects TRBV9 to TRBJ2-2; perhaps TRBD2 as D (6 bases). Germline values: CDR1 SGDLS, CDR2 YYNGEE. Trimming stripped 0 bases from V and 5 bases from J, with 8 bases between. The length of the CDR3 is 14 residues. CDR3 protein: CASSVVGGTGELFF. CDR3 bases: TGTGCCAGCAGCGTAGTGGGGGGAACCGGGGAGCTGTTTTTT.

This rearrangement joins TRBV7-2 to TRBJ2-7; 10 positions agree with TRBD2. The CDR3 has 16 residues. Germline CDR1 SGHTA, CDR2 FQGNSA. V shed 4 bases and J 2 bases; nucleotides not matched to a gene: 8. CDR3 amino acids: CASSSVTSGSAYEQYF. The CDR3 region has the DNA TGTGCCAGCAGCTCCGTGACTAGCGGGTCGGCCTACGAGCAGTACTTC.

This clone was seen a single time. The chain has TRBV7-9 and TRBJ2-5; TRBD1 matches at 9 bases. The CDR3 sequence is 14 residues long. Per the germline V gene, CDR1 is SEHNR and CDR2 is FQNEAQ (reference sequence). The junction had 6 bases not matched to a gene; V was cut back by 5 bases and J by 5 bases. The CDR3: CASSPGQGRETQYF. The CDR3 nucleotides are TGTGCCAGCAGCCCGGGACAGGGTAGGGAGACCCAGTACTTC.

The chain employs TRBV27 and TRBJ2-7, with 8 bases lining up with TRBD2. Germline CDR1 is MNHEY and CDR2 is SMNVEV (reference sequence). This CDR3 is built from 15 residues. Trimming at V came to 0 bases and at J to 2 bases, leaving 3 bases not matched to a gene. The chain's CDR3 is CASSLSSGAAYEQYF. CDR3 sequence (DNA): TGTGCCAGCAGTTTATCTAGCGGGGCAGCCTACGAGCAGTACTTC.

The CDR3 nucleotides are TGTGCCATCAGTGAGTCAGGCCCATCGAACTACGAGCAGTACTTC. Its translation is CAISESGPSNYEQYF. This chain joins TRBV10-3 and TRBJ2-5; D is ambiguous. TRBJ2-7 matches the DNA end more closely, so the J call is doubtful. CDR1 is ENHRY, CDR2 SYGVKD, per germline. This CDR3 has 15 amino acids.

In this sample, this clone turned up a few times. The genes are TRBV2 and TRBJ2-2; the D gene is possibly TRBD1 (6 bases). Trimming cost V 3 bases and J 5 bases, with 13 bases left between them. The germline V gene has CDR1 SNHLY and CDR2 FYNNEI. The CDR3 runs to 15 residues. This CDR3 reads CASSDGTGWTGELFF. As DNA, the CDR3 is TGTGCCAGCAGTGACGGAACAGGGTGGACCGGGGAGCTGTTTTTT. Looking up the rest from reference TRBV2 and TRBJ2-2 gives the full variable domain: EPEVTQTPSHQVTQMGQEVILRCVPISNHLYFYWYRQILGQKVEFLVSFYNNEISEKSEIFDDQFSVERPDGSNFTLKIRSTKLEDSAMYFCASSDGTGWTGELFFGEGSRLTVL.

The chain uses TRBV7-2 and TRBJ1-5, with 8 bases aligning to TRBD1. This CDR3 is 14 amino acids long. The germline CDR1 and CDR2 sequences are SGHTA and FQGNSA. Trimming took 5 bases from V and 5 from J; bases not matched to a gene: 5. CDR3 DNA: TGTGCCAGCAGCCTATACAGGGGGGATCAGCCCCAGCATTTT. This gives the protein CASSLYRGDQPQHF.

CDR3 loop: CASRGTGKSNQPQHF. The CDR3, as DNA: TGTGCCAGTAGAGGGACAGGAAAAAGCAATCAGCCCCAGCATTTT. The chain joins TRBV19 to TRBJ1-5, with 8 bases fitting TRBD1. The trim removed 6 bases at V and 1 base at J, leaving 5 bases unmatched. The CDR3 has 15 amino acids. Looked up from germline, CDR1 is LNHDA and CDR2 is SQIVND (reference sequence).

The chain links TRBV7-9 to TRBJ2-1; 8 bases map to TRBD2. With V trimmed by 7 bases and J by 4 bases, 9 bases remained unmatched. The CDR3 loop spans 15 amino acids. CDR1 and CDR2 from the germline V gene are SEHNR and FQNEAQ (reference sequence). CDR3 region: CASNPAGGLYNEQFF. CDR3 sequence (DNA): TGTGCCAGCAATCCGGCGGGGGGCCTATACAATGAGCAGTTCTTC.

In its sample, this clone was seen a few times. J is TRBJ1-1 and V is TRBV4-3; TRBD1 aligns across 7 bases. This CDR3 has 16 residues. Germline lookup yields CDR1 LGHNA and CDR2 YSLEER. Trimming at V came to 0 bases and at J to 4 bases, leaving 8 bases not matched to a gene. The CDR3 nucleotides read TGCGCCAGCAGCCAAGAGAACAGGGGTAGGGGCACTGAAGCTTTCTTT. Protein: CASSQENRGRGTEAFF.

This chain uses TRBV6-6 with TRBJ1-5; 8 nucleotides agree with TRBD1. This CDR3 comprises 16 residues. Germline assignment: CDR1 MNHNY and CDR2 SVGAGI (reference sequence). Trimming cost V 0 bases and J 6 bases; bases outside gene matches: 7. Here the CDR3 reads CASSYSTGVGSQPQHF. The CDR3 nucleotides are TGTGCCAGCAGTTACTCGACAGGGGTGGGTAGTCAGCCCCAGCATTTT.